These T cell receptor beta chains were read from a single sample in a study of CD8+CD57+ T cells in acquired aplastic anemia. From the reads, TCRdb called clonotypes with MiXCR, one entry per CDR3 protein. The sample consists of about 220,000 distinct CDR3 sequences, around 32% of them appearing once. Material for sequencing was sorted CD4+, CD8+, or CD8+CD57+ T cells (not recorded which) from PBMCs. Source of these receptors: a human donor in good health, serving as a control. CDR3s include the opening cysteine and the closing phenylalanine or tryptophan. A D gene is named only where the DNA matches it firmly. The size of a clone is reported for some rows only, either as once, few or many, or as a class for expanded clones.

CDR3 DNA	CDR3 protein	J gene	D gene	clone size	V gene
TGTGCCAGCTCATACCTAGCCCCTAGCGGATACACAGATACGCAGTATTTT	CASSYLAPSGYTDTQYF	TRBJ2-3	TRBD2	NA	TRBV18
TGCGCCAGCAGCGAGACAGGGGGTGAGACCCAGTACTTC	CASSETGGETQYF	TRBJ2-5	TRBD1	many	TRBV5-1
TGTGCCAGCAGTGAAGCTCACAGGGCCGCGCACCTCTATGGCTACACCTTC	CASSEAHRAAHLYGYTF	TRBJ1-2	NA	few	TRBV6-1
TGCAGTGCTACCAGTACCTTCACCTACGAGCAGTACTTC	CSATSTFTYEQYF	TRBJ2-7	NA	many	TRBV20-1
TGCAGCGTTTTTAACACTGAAGCTTTCTTT	CSVFNTEAFF	TRBJ1-1	NA	NA	TRBV29-1
TGTGCCAGCAGCCTGGGGAGTCGGGGGAGCAATCAGCCCCAGCATTTT	CASSLGSRGSNQPQHF	TRBJ1-5	NA	NA	TRBV12-3/TRBV12-4
TGCGCCAGCAGCCGGAAGACAGGACTAGCGGGAGATTCTGGGGCCAACGTCCTGACTTTC	CASSRKTGLAGDSGANVLTF	TRBJ2-6	TRBD2	NA	TRBV4-1
TGCGCCAGCAGCTTGGGACCCCACCCCCCAGGCCACGGCTACACCTTC	CASSLGPHPPGHGYTF	TRBJ1-2	NA	NA	TRBV5-1
TGTGCCAGCAGCTTGGTTACGAGTGAAAAACTGTTTTTT	CASSLVTSEKLFF	TRBJ1-4	NA	NA	TRBV5-4
TGTGCCACCAGCAGAGGGCAGGGGAACCCACCCCTCCACTTT	CATSRGQGNPPLHF	TRBJ1-6	NA	NA	TRBV15
TGTGCCAGCCAAGAAGTAGATGGCTACACCTTC	CASQEVDGYTF	TRBJ1-2	NA	NA	TRBV2
TGTGCCAGCAGGACAGGGACAGGAGAGCAGTACTTC	CASRTGTGEQYF	TRBJ2-7	TRBD1	NA	TRBV2
TGTGCCTTGGGATCCACTGTGGTAGATGCGCAGTATTTT	CALGSTVVDAQYF	TRBJ2-3	NA	NA	TRBV30
TGTGTCAGCAGCTCCGACAGGGCCCATGTCAGCTCCTACGAGCAGTACTTC	CVSSSDRAHVSSYEQYF	TRBJ2-7	TRBD1	NA	TRBV14